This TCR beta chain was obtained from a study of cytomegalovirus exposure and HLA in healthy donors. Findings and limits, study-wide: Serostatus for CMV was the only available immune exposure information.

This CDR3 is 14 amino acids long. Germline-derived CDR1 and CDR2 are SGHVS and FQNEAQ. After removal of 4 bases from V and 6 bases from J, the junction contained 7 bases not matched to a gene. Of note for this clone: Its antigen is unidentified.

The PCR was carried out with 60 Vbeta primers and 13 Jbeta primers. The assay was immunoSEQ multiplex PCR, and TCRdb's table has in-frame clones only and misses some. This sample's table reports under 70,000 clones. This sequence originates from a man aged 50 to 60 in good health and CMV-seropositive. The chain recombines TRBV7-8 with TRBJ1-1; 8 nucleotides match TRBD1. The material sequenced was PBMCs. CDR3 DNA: TGTGCCAGCAGCTGGACAGGGAGTGGGGCTGAAGCTTTCTTT. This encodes CASSWTGSGAEAFF.